This T cell receptor (beta chain) was identified in a study of blood T cell repertoires in COVID-19. In the study's own analysis: Estimation of nucleated cell counts relied on the amplification of reference gene primers. This table comes from immunoSEQ multiplex PCR, and its TCRdb copy is limited to in-frame clones, with some not included. V, J and clone size reflect that table, while D and trimming were determined from the DNA. The top ten hold around 0.64% of the sample, which has more than 450,000 clones, around 90% seen once. CDR3 length equals 15 residues. The V segment lost 3 bases and the J segment 7 bases; nucleotides outside the gene matches: 6. CDR1 and CDR2 (germline): SGHVS, FNYEAQ. Among Cohort 3 donors, those recovered had two negative PCRs, clearance, or symptom resolution.

This TCR came from a woman aged 18-29 years who had recovered from COVID-19. This sequence joins TRBV7-6 and TRBJ1-6; 7 bases are shared with TRBD1. The source material was PBMCs or T cells enriched from blood (not recorded which). Written as DNA, the CDR3 is TGTGCCAGCAGCTTGCTAACAGGGGACAATTCACCCCTCCACTTT. It yields the protein CASSLLTGDNSPLHF. The full variable domain, in which reference TRBV7-6 and TRBJ1-6 provide the parts outside the CDR3, is GAGVSQSPRYKVTKRGQDVALRCDPISGHVSLYWYRQALGQGPEFLTYFNYEAQQDKSGLPNDRFSAERPEGSISTLTIQRTEQRDSAMYRCASSLLTGDNSPLHFGNGTRLTVT.